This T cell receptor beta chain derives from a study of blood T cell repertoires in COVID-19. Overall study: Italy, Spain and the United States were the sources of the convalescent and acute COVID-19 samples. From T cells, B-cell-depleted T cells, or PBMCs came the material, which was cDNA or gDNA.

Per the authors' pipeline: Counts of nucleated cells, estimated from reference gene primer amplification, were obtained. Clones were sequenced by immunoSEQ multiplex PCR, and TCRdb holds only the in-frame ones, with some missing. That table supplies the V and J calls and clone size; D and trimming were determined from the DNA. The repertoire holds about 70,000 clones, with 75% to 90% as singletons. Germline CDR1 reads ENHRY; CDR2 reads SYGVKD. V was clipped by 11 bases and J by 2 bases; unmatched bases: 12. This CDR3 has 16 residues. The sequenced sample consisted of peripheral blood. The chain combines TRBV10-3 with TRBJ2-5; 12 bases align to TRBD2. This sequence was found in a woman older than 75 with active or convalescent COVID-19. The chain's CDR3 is CAARASGGADQETQYF. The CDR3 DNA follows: TGTGCCGCTCGGGCTAGCGGGGGGGCCGATCAAGAGACCCAGTACTTC.